This is a list of T cell receptor beta chains from one sample in a study of OX40 agonist ivuxolimab in advanced cancers. Profiled with immunoSEQ multiplex PCR; TCRdb holds only in-frame clones, not every one. This sample has 60,000 to 75,000 clones, with roughly nine tenths found just once. The starting material was CD4+ or CD8+ T cells sorted from blood, obtained in a trial of the OX40 agonist ivuxolimab. These receptors came from an adult with an advanced solid tumor such as melanoma, head and neck, liver or kidney cancer. Both conserved end residues are trimmed from each CDR3. Fields, in order: J gene, clone size, CDR3 length, V gene, CDR3 protein. Only some rows state a clone size, as once, few, many or a class for expanded clones.

j_gene: TRBJ2-1; abundance: .; len: 13; v_gene: TRBV27; CDR3aa: ASSLTGSTYNEQF
j_gene: TRBJ1-1; abundance: .; len: 13; v_gene: TRBV13; CDR3aa: ASSLGDRENTEAF
j_gene: TRBJ2-1; abundance: once; len: 12; v_gene: TRBV29-1; CDR3aa: SVNLRTTYNEQF
j_gene: TRBJ1-2; abundance: .; len: 13; v_gene: TRBV7-9; CDR3aa: ASSLGTGDIYGYT
j_gene: TRBJ2-3; abundance: once; len: 15; v_gene: TRBV27; CDR3aa: ASSPPLTGSNADTQY
j_gene: TRBJ2-7; abundance: .; len: 11; v_gene: TRBV7-6; CDR3aa: ASSSGEGSEQY
j_gene: TRBJ2-7; abundance: .; len: 13; v_gene: TRBV6-6; CDR3aa: ASSYSGQGSYEQY
j_gene: TRBJ1-5; abundance: .; len: 12; v_gene: TRBV27; CDR3aa: ASSAGQTNQPQH
j_gene: TRBJ2-1; abundance: .; len: 11; v_gene: TRBV19; CDR3aa: ATMEANYNEQF
j_gene: TRBJ2-5; abundance: once; len: 11; v_gene: TRBV7-9; CDR3aa: ASSSLTIETQY
j_gene: TRBJ2-1; abundance: .; len: 12; v_gene: TRBV27; CDR3aa: ASSPRLNYNEQF
j_gene: TRBJ2-7; abundance: .; len: 10; v_gene: TRBV7-9; CDR3aa: ASSLGPLEQY
j_gene: TRBJ2-1; abundance: .; len: 14; v_gene: TRBV13; CDR3aa: ASSPWTFRSYNEQF
j_gene: TRBJ1-2; abundance: .; len: 10; v_gene: TRBV29-1; CDR3aa: SAPGGNYGYT
j_gene: TRBJ2-7; abundance: .; len: 12; v_gene: TRBV6-6; CDR3aa: ASSHTIDSYEQY
j_gene: TRBJ2-1; abundance: .; len: 12; v_gene: TRBV28; CDR3aa: ASSSPRQYNEQF
j_gene: TRBJ2-7; abundance: .; len: 13; v_gene: TRBV4-1; CDR3aa: ASSQEQTVTYEQY
j_gene: TRBJ1-1; abundance: .; len: 12; v_gene: TRBV6-5; CDR3aa: ASSYVESATEAF
j_gene: TRBJ2-1; abundance: once; len: 14; v_gene: TRBV13; CDR3aa: ASSLQVGGGPRGQF
j_gene: TRBJ2-1; abundance: .; len: 16; v_gene: TRBV11-1; CDR3aa: ASSELAGGLGSYNEQF
j_gene: TRBJ2-7; abundance: .; len: 11; v_gene: TRBV4-1; CDR3aa: ASSQDSEDEQY
j_gene: TRBJ2-1; abundance: .; len: 14; v_gene: TRBV10-2; CDR3aa: ASSVSARSSYNEQF
j_gene: TRBJ2-7; abundance: .; len: 10; v_gene: TRBV29-1; CDR3aa: SVEDRGDEQY
j_gene: TRBJ2-3; abundance: once; len: 13; v_gene: TRBV7-9; CDR3aa: ASSPLAGDTDTQY
j_gene: TRBJ2-1; abundance: once; len: 11; v_gene: TRBV27; CDR3aa: ASGLALGNEQF
j_gene: TRBJ2-7; abundance: once; len: 15; v_gene: TRBV5-1; CDR3aa: ASSSSMGQGSSYEQY
j_gene: TRBJ2-7; abundance: .; len: 13; v_gene: TRBV13; CDR3aa: ASSLGSGSSGEQY
j_gene: TRBJ2-3; abundance: .; len: 14; v_gene: TRBV7-3; CDR3aa: ASSPGTSQNTDTQY
j_gene: TRBJ2-1; abundance: .; len: 12; v_gene: TRBV7-9; CDR3aa: ASSLRQGISRQF
j_gene: TRBJ2-7; abundance: .; len: 11; v_gene: TRBV7-9; CDR3aa: ASSHTSEYEQY
j_gene: TRBJ2-2; abundance: .; len: 13; v_gene: TRBV5-6; CDR3aa: ASSLMLVGTGELF
j_gene: TRBJ2-1; abundance: .; len: 11; v_gene: TRBV2; CDR3aa: ASIWLASDEQF
j_gene: TRBJ1-1; abundance: .; len: 15; v_gene: TRBV9; CDR3aa: ASSTSPRRGLDTEAF
j_gene: TRBJ2-2; abundance: .; len: 14; v_gene: TRBV29-1; CDR3aa: SVAGGRDMNTGELF
j_gene: TRBJ2-7; abundance: .; len: 13; v_gene: TRBV4-1; CDR3aa: ASSQELAGRYEQY
j_gene: TRBJ1-5; abundance: .; len: 12; v_gene: TRBV2; CDR3aa: ASSGGQGYQPQH
j_gene: TRBJ2-1; abundance: .; len: 11; v_gene: TRBV5-6; CDR3aa: ASSRSFYNEQF
j_gene: TRBJ2-7; abundance: .; len: 11; v_gene: TRBV29-1; CDR3aa: SVEGGETYEQY
j_gene: TRBJ1-1; abundance: .; len: 12; v_gene: TRBV28; CDR3aa: ASRPGTGGTEAF
j_gene: TRBJ1-2; abundance: .; len: 11; v_gene: TRBV28; CDR3aa: ASSPVGARGYT
j_gene: TRBJ2-2; abundance: .; len: 15; v_gene: TRBV9; CDR3aa: ASSPDGLAGGWGELF
j_gene: TRBJ2-5; abundance: .; len: 12; v_gene: TRBV11-3; CDR3aa: ASSKGQTQETQY
j_gene: TRBJ2-1; abundance: .; len: 11; v_gene: TRBV4-3; CDR3aa: ASSQVLYNEQF
j_gene: TRBJ2-1; abundance: few; len: 12; v_gene: TRBV6-4; CDR3aa: ASSESIDYNEQF
j_gene: TRBJ1-2; abundance: .; len: 18; v_gene: TRBV4-2; CDR3aa: ASSQDSPGQGALYNYGYT
j_gene: TRBJ1-2; abundance: .; len: 13; v_gene: TRBV6-5; CDR3aa: ASRDSGDLRYGYT